This T cell receptor beta chain was recovered during a study of T cell clonality in common variable immunodeficiency. Broader study findings: Fewer deletions and N-nucleotide insertions were reportedly seen in common variable immunodeficiency TCR beta sequences. Repertoire-complication correlations in CVID were limited by patient heterogeneity.

This CDR3 region has 14 residues. Germline-derived CDR1 and CDR2 are MNHNS and SASEGT. At least ten counts were recorded for this clone. Its matching antigen is unknown. Read sequence stops 3 residues before the CDR3 end, and the germline J gene provides the missing end. Data came from immunoSEQ multiplex PCR; TCRdb stores just in-frame clones and leaves some out. The sample includes 50,000 to 60,000 clones, none of them occurring once. Donors gave roughly 5 to 9 ml heparinized peripheral whole blood. V and J are TRBV6-1 and TRBJ1-2; D ambiguous. The sequenced sample was peripheral blood mononuclear cells. The source is a person aged 18 to 70 in good health. CDR3 protein: CASSDSGSVDDYTF. CDR3 DNA (partial): TGTGCCAGCAGTGATAGCGGGAGCGTGGATGAC.